Listed below are T cell receptor beta chains from one sample, sequenced in a study of shared clonotypes between healthy human individuals. Libraries were prepared by immunoSEQ multiplex PCR; TCRdb keeps only in-frame clonotypes and omits some of them. Here the sample spans about 2.1 million clones, 85% to 95% being singletons. The sequenced material came from naive CD8+ T cells from PBMCs. The receptors stem from a man aged 18 to 29 in good health. Some clones in this sample may be carry-over from other donors' samples. CDR3s include the opening cysteine and the closing phenylalanine or tryptophan. Fields, in order: D gene, V gene, J gene, clone size, CDR3 DNA, CDR3 protein. D genes are given only for firm matches. Size is omitted from some rows. Given values are once, few, many or a class for expanded clones.

d_gene: NA; v_gene: TRBV2; j_gene: TRBJ2-7; abundance: NA; CDR3nt: TGTGCCAGCAAGGCCAAACCCTACGAGCAGTACTTC; CDR3aa: CASKAKPYEQYF
d_gene: NA; v_gene: TRBV29-1; j_gene: TRBJ2-2; abundance: NA; CDR3nt: TGCAGCGTTCCCCTGGTGGCCGGTTCGAACACCGGGGAGCTGTTTTTT; CDR3aa: CSVPLVAGSNTGELFF
d_gene: NA; v_gene: TRBV7-9; j_gene: TRBJ1-1; abundance: NA; CDR3nt: TGTGCCAGCAGCGCCATGAACACTGAAGCTTTCTTT; CDR3aa: CASSAMNTEAFF
d_gene: TRBD2; v_gene: TRBV2; j_gene: TRBJ2-3; abundance: NA; CDR3nt: TGTGCCAGCAGTGGTAAGCTAGCGGGCACAGATACGCAGTATTTT; CDR3aa: CASSGKLAGTDTQYF
d_gene: NA; v_gene: TRBV7-9; j_gene: TRBJ2-7; abundance: NA; CDR3nt: TGTGCCAGCAGCGCGCACAACAGGCCACCATGGCGTTACGAGCAGTACTTC; CDR3aa: CASSAHNRPPWRYEQYF
d_gene: TRBD1; v_gene: TRBV7-9; j_gene: TRBJ2-1; abundance: NA; CDR3nt: TGTGCCAGCAGCCCGACAGGGATCAATGAGCAGTTCTTC; CDR3aa: CASSPTGINEQFF
d_gene: NA; v_gene: TRBV5-1; j_gene: TRBJ1-2; abundance: NA; CDR3nt: TGCGCCAGCAGCTTGGGTTGGCGGAACTATGGCTACACCTTC; CDR3aa: CASSLGWRNYGYTF
d_gene: NA; v_gene: TRBV6-6; j_gene: TRBJ2-7; abundance: NA; CDR3nt: TGTGCCAGCAGTTACCAACTTTCTTCCTACGAGCAGTACTTC; CDR3aa: CASSYQLSSYEQYF
d_gene: TRBD2; v_gene: TRBV7-2; j_gene: TRBJ2-1; abundance: NA; CDR3nt: TGTGCCAGCAGCTCATGGACTAGCGGGAGTTACAATGAGCAGTTCTTC; CDR3aa: CASSSWTSGSYNEQFF
d_gene: NA; v_gene: TRBV5-1; j_gene: TRBJ2-1; abundance: NA; CDR3nt: TGCGCCAGCCGGGACTCCTACAATGAGCAGTTCTTC; CDR3aa: CASRDSYNEQFF
d_gene: NA; v_gene: TRBV9; j_gene: TRBJ2-7; abundance: NA; CDR3nt: TGTGCCAGCAGCGCCGGGGATGGGAAGGCATTC; CDR3aa: CASSAGDGKAF
d_gene: TRBD2; v_gene: TRBV28; j_gene: TRBJ2-1; abundance: NA; CDR3nt: TGTGCCAGCAGTTTACTTCTGGCTAGCGGTCCTAAAAGCTCCTACAATGAGCAGTTCTTC; CDR3aa: CASSLLLASGPKSSYNEQFF
d_gene: NA; v_gene: TRBV6-6; j_gene: TRBJ2-4; abundance: NA; CDR3nt: TGTGCCAGCAGATCCCGGGACTCTCTAGCCAAAAACATTCAGTACTTC; CDR3aa: CASRSRDSLAKNIQYF
d_gene: NA; v_gene: TRBV4-3; j_gene: TRBJ1-4; abundance: NA; CDR3nt: TGCGCCAGCAGCCAAGGACTCAGGGTTTCTAATGAAAAACTGTTTTTT; CDR3aa: CASSQGLRVSNEKLFF
d_gene: NA; v_gene: TRBV5-6; j_gene: TRBJ1-2; abundance: NA; CDR3nt: TGTGCCAGCAGCTTGGTGATGGCTCCTAACTATGGCTACACCTTC; CDR3aa: CASSLVMAPNYGYTF
d_gene: NA; v_gene: TRBV5-1; j_gene: TRBJ1-2; abundance: NA; CDR3nt: TGCGCCAGCAGCTCAACAGAGAACTATGGCTACACCTTC; CDR3aa: CASSSTENYGYTF
d_gene: NA; v_gene: TRBV27; j_gene: TRBJ2-1; abundance: NA; CDR3nt: TGTGCCAGCAGCCGGGATTGGAGCTCCTACAATGAGCAGTTCTTC; CDR3aa: CASSRDWSSYNEQFF
d_gene: TRBD1; v_gene: TRBV9; j_gene: TRBJ1-5; abundance: once; CDR3nt: TGTGCCAGCAGCGTAGGGGGGAGGGACAGGGTCATCATTAGCAATCAGCCCCAGCATTTT; CDR3aa: CASSVGGRDRVIISNQPQHF
d_gene: NA; v_gene: TRBV11-2; j_gene: TRBJ1-5; abundance: few; CDR3nt: TGTGCCAGCAGCTTAGATCGAGTGGGACCCAATCAGCCCCAGCATTTT; CDR3aa: CASSLDRVGPNQPQHF
d_gene: NA; v_gene: TRBV5-1; j_gene: TRBJ2-3; abundance: NA; CDR3nt: TGCGCCAGCAGCCCCGAGAGTGGGATTCCCAGCACAGATACGCAGTATTTT; CDR3aa: CASSPESGIPSTDTQYF
d_gene: NA; v_gene: TRBV5-6; j_gene: TRBJ1-2; abundance: once; CDR3nt: TGTGCCAGCAGCCCCATGAACAGAGCTCCTAACTATGGCTACACCTTC; CDR3aa: CASSPMNRAPNYGYTF
d_gene: TRBD1; v_gene: TRBV27; j_gene: TRBJ2-7; abundance: NA; CDR3nt: TGTGCCAGCAGTTCGCGACAGGGGTTCTTTTACGAGCAGTACTTC; CDR3aa: CASSSRQGFFYEQYF
d_gene: NA; v_gene: TRBV14; j_gene: TRBJ2-1; abundance: NA; CDR3nt: TGTGCCAGCAGCCAAGAGTGGAGGGTAGGGGATGAGCAGTTCTTC; CDR3aa: CASSQEWRVGDEQFF
d_gene: NA; v_gene: TRBV5-1; j_gene: TRBJ2-1; abundance: NA; CDR3nt: TGCGCCAGCAGCTTGGGGTGGGGCTCCCTATTTGAGCAGTTCTTC; CDR3aa: CASSLGWGSLFEQFF
d_gene: TRBD1; v_gene: TRBV18; j_gene: TRBJ2-7; abundance: NA; CDR3nt: TGTGCCAGCTCACCGTACGGGACAGGGGCTTACGAGCAGTACTTC; CDR3aa: CASSPYGTGAYEQYF
d_gene: TRBD2; v_gene: TRBV7-7; j_gene: TRBJ2-7; abundance: NA; CDR3nt: TGTGCCAGCAGCTTCCTAGCCCGACTAGCGGGAGGGAACCACGAGCAGTACTTC; CDR3aa: CASSFLARLAGGNHEQYF
d_gene: TRBD1; v_gene: TRBV19; j_gene: TRBJ1-2; abundance: NA; CDR3nt: TGTGCCAGTAGACAGGGGCGTTATGGCTACACCTTC; CDR3aa: CASRQGRYGYTF
d_gene: NA; v_gene: TRBV27; j_gene: TRBJ2-7; abundance: NA; CDR3nt: TGTGCCAGCAGTTTCTCGGCGGTTTCCTACGAGCAGTACTTC; CDR3aa: CASSFSAVSYEQYF
d_gene: NA; v_gene: TRBV28; j_gene: TRBJ1-1; abundance: few; CDR3nt: TGTGCCAGCAGTTCAGATCTAAGCACTGAAGCTTTCTTT; CDR3aa: CASSSDLSTEAFF
d_gene: NA; v_gene: TRBV28; j_gene: TRBJ1-4; abundance: NA; CDR3nt: TGTGCCAGTAAGGGGCCGTATAATGAAAAACTGTTTTTT; CDR3aa: CASKGPYNEKLFF
d_gene: TRBD1; v_gene: TRBV5-1; j_gene: TRBJ2-7; abundance: few; CDR3nt: TGCGCCAGCAGGGACAGGGATGACGAGCAGTACTTC; CDR3aa: CASRDRDDEQYF
d_gene: TRBD1; v_gene: TRBV25-1; j_gene: TRBJ2-7; abundance: NA; CDR3nt: TGTGCCAGCAGTACCCGGGGACAGGGCCGCGAGCAGTACTTC; CDR3aa: CASSTRGQGREQYF
d_gene: NA; v_gene: TRBV30; j_gene: TRBJ1-1; abundance: NA; CDR3nt: TGTGCCTGGAGAGAGACCTACATCGCGGGGACTGAAGCTTTCTTT; CDR3aa: CAWRETYIAGTEAFF
d_gene: TRBD1; v_gene: TRBV7-9; j_gene: TRBJ2-2; abundance: once; CDR3nt: TGTGCCAGCAGCATCCCGGACAGGCCCCACACCGGGGAGCTGTTTTTT; CDR3aa: CASSIPDRPHTGELFF
d_gene: NA; v_gene: TRBV27; j_gene: TRBJ2-6; abundance: NA; CDR3nt: TGTGCCAGCAGGAGTTTACAGGTGGGGCTAGCTGGGGCCAACGTCCTGACTTTC; CDR3aa: CASRSLQVGLAGANVLTF
d_gene: NA; v_gene: TRBV10-1; j_gene: TRBJ1-2; abundance: once; CDR3nt: TGCGCCAGGGCCAACAGGGCCGCTTTCTATGGCTACACCTTC; CDR3aa: CARANRAAFYGYTF
d_gene: NA; v_gene: TRBV27; j_gene: TRBJ1-5; abundance: NA; CDR3nt: TGTGCCAGCAGCCTCTTCCTACCGCCTTCATGGCCCCAGCATTTT; CDR3aa: CASSLFLPPSWPQHF
d_gene: TRBD2; v_gene: TRBV7-8; j_gene: TRBJ2-3; abundance: NA; CDR3nt: TGTGCCAGCAGCTTAGCGCTAGCGGGAGGCAGCACAGATACGCAGTATTTT; CDR3aa: CASSLALAGGSTDTQYF
d_gene: NA; v_gene: TRBV5-5; j_gene: TRBJ2-3; abundance: NA; CDR3nt: TGTGCCAGCAGCTTGCGACAGCCTAACACAGATACGCAGTATTTT; CDR3aa: CASSLRQPNTDTQYF
d_gene: NA; v_gene: TRBV11-2; j_gene: TRBJ2-5; abundance: NA; CDR3nt: TGTGCCAGCAGCTTAGATTACGGGGTCCAAGAGACCCAGTACTTC; CDR3aa: CASSLDYGVQETQYF
d_gene: NA; v_gene: TRBV4-3; j_gene: TRBJ1-2; abundance: NA; CDR3nt: TGCGCCAGCAGCCAAGAACCCCGGGGGACTTATGGCTACACCTTC; CDR3aa: CASSQEPRGTYGYTF
d_gene: NA; v_gene: TRBV7-6; j_gene: TRBJ2-7; abundance: NA; CDR3nt: TGTGCCAGCAGCTCCGGCGGGACAAACTACGAGCAGTACTTC; CDR3aa: CASSSGGTNYEQYF
d_gene: TRBD1; v_gene: TRBV27; j_gene: TRBJ2-3; abundance: NA; CDR3nt: TGTGCCAGCAGTTTATTAGGGTGGACAGGGGCCCCAGATACGCAGTATTTT; CDR3aa: CASSLLGWTGAPDTQYF
d_gene: TRBD2; v_gene: TRBV10-3; j_gene: TRBJ2-3; abundance: NA; CDR3nt: TGTGCCATCAGAGAGACTAGCGGGAGCACAGATACGCAGTATTTT; CDR3aa: CAIRETSGSTDTQYF
d_gene: NA; v_gene: TRBV7-9; j_gene: TRBJ2-1; abundance: NA; CDR3nt: TGTGCCAGCAGCTTAGGGGTGGATGAGCAGTTCTTC; CDR3aa: CASSLGVDEQFF
d_gene: TRBD1; v_gene: TRBV28; j_gene: TRBJ1-4; abundance: NA; CDR3nt: TGTGCCAGCAGTGTCGGGACAGGGGGCGGTGAAAAACTGTTTTTT; CDR3aa: CASSVGTGGGEKLFF